The T cell receptor beta chain under discussion was sequenced for a study of T cells after yellow fever vaccination. Background on the study: SMART-Seq v4 Ultra Low Input prepared libraries from low-cell fractions.

After removal of 6 bases from V and 4 bases from J, the junction contained 4 bases not matched to a gene. Germline-derived CDR1 and CDR2 are SQVTM and ANQGSEA. This CDR3 has 13 amino acids. Whole-study findings and limits: There was a small share of clonotypes that showed up in both the CD4 and CD8 compartments. Booster sampling recovered most clones from primary vaccination (96% CD4, 80% to 90% CD8).

In making TCR cDNA, 5'RACE template switching added a universal primer site and UMIs to it. TCRdb reprocessed the 5' RACE reads via MiXCR and lists one record per CDR3 protein. The data hold a few hundred thousand distinct CDR3 sequences, with under 9% observed a single time. With respect to this clonotype: Its specificity is unknown.

The sample in question was CD4+ T cells sorted from PBMCs, obtained 5 days after the yellow fever booster vaccination. The chain joins TRBV29-1 to TRBJ2-2, with 8 positions matching TRBD1. The sequence was obtained from a man aged 18 to 30 who received the YFV17D yellow fever vaccine. CDR3 bases: TGCAGCGTAGGACAGGGCAGCACCGGGGAGCTGTTTTTT. Encoded protein: CSVGQGSTGELFF.